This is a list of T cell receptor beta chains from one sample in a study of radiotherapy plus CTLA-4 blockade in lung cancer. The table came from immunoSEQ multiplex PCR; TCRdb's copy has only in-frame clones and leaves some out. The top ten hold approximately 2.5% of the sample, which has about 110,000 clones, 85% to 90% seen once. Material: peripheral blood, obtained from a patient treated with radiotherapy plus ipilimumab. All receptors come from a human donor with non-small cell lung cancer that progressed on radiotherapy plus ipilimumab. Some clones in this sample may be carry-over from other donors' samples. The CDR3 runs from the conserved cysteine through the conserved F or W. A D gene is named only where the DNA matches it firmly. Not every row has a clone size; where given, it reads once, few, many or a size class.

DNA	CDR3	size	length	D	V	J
TGCGCCAGCAGCTTGTCCGTGGGCAGGGGGAGTGCAGATACGCAGTATTTT	CASSLSVGRGSADTQYF	NA	17	TRBD1	TRBV5-1	TRBJ2-3
TGTGCCACTACCGGGGGCCTTAGACAGGGAATATTCCATGAGCAGTTCTTC	CATTGGLRQGIFHEQFF	few	17	NA	TRBV19	TRBJ2-1
TGTGCCAGTAGTACTACCGGGACGGCTTTCTTT	CASSTTGTAFF	NA	11	NA	TRBV19	TRBJ1-1
TGCGCCAGCAGCCAAGATTCTCCCAGGGTTCAGACCTCCTATAATTCACCCCTCCACTTT	CASSQDSPRVQTSYNSPLHF	NA	20	NA	TRBV4-3	TRBJ1-6
TGCGCCAGCAGTGTTACGGAGAACACTGAAGCTTTCTTT	CASSVTENTEAFF	NA	13	NA	TRBV10-2	TRBJ1-1
TGTGCCAGCAGCCAGGAAGGCGGGGGTGGAAACACCGGGGAGCTGTTTTTT	CASSQEGGGGNTGELFF	NA	17	TRBD2	TRBV14	TRBJ2-2
TGTGCCAGCAGCCGACAGAGTCTCAATAACTATGGCTACACCTTC	CASSRQSLNNYGYTF	NA	15	NA	TRBV7-2	TRBJ1-2
TGTGCCAGCAGCCTTGGGGGGAGCGGCTATGGCTACACCTTC	CASSLGGSGYGYTF	NA	14	NA	TRBV9	TRBJ1-2
TGTGCCAGCAGCGTAGTGGGAATCGGGGACGTCCTGACTTTC	CASSVVGIGDVLTF	NA	14	NA	TRBV9	TRBJ2-6
TGTGCCAGCTCACCCAGGACGGGGGGGAGCACAGATACGCAGTATTTT	CASSPRTGGSTDTQYF	NA	16	TRBD2	TRBV18	TRBJ2-3
TGTGCCAGCAGTTTATGGAGGGGCCTGGAGAACACTGAAGCTTTCTTT	CASSLWRGLENTEAFF	NA	16	NA	TRBV28	TRBJ1-1
TGTGCCAGTAACATACAGGTCGGGGGTGAAGCTTTCTTT	CASNIQVGGEAFF	once	13	NA	TRBV19	TRBJ1-1
TGTGCCAGCAGTTTTGGACAGGGCTTTAGGCAGCCCCAGCATTTT	CASSFGQGFRQPQHF	NA	15	TRBD1	TRBV28	TRBJ1-5
TGTGCCAGCAGCTTGCGGTTGGGACAGGGGGCTTTCTTT	CASSLRLGQGAFF	NA	13	TRBD1	TRBV5-6	TRBJ1-1
TGTGCCAGCAGCAGCCAGACGGGGGGCGGCGAGACCCAGTACTTC	CASSSQTGGGETQYF	NA	15	NA	TRBV9	TRBJ2-5
TGTGCCAGCAGTTACTCAGGGGGGTATCAGCCCCAGCATTTT	CASSYSGGYQPQHF	once	14	NA	TRBV6-6	TRBJ1-5
TGCGCCAGCAGCCAAGAAGGGGACAGAAACGACTCACCCCTCCACTTT	CASSQEGDRNDSPLHF	NA	16	TRBD1	TRBV4-3	TRBJ1-6
TGTGCCATCAGCCGGACTCACAATGAGCAGTTCTTC	CAISRTHNEQFF	NA	12	NA	TRBV10-3	TRBJ2-1
TGTGCCAGCAGCTTGGGGGTCTCCGGGACAGGGAGAAACACCATATATTTT	CASSLGVSGTGRNTIYF	NA	17	TRBD1	TRBV5-8	TRBJ1-3
TGCAGCGTTGAACAGCCGCAGGGATGGACGAGCTACACCTTC	CSVEQPQGWTSYTF	NA	14	NA	TRBV29-1	TRBJ1-2
TGTGCCAGCAGCCACTTGGACAGGGAAGAAGAGACCCAGTACTTC	CASSHLDREEETQYF	NA	15	TRBD1	TRBV11-2	TRBJ2-5
TGTGCCATCAGTGAGGGGACAGCTAACTACGAGCAGTACTTC	CAISEGTANYEQYF	few	14	TRBD1	TRBV10-3	TRBJ2-7
TGTGCCAGCAGCACAGGGGGGCCTCACTCGGAGACCCAGTACTTC	CASSTGGPHSETQYF	once	15	TRBD1	TRBV7-9	TRBJ2-5
TGTGCCAGCTCACCGAGACAGAGCCGCACAGATACGCAGTATTTT	CASSPRQSRTDTQYF	NA	15	NA	TRBV18	TRBJ2-3
TGTGCCAGCAGCAACGGACAGGGTTGGGAGACCCAGTACTTC	CASSNGQGWETQYF	few	14	TRBD1	TRBV11-2	TRBJ2-5
TGCAGCGTCGCCTATGAGTTAAACACTGAAGCTTTCTTT	CSVAYELNTEAFF	NA	13	NA	TRBV29-1	TRBJ1-1
TGTGCCAGCAAGAAAGACGCGTCTGGGGGGAACACCATATATTTT	CASKKDASGGNTIYF	NA	15	NA	TRBV6-1	TRBJ1-3
TGCGCCAGCAGCCAACTACCGGGGCCAAGCAATCAGCCCCAGCATTTT	CASSQLPGPSNQPQHF	NA	16	NA	TRBV4-1	TRBJ1-5
TGTGCCAGCAGCTTGGCGGGGTGGACAGATACGCAGTATTTT	CASSLAGWTDTQYF	NA	14	NA	TRBV11-3	TRBJ2-3
TGCGCCAGCAGCCTCCCTAGCTCCTATAATTCACCCCTCCACTTT	CASSLPSSYNSPLHF	NA	15	NA	TRBV4-1	TRBJ1-6
TGTGCCAGCAGCCCCGTTAGGGGGTCGGGCTACACCTTC	CASSPVRGSGYTF	few	13	NA	TRBV5-4	TRBJ1-2
TGTGCTAGTGGTGCACGGGGCAGGGGAGACACTGAAGCTTTCTTT	CASGARGRGDTEAFF	NA	15	NA	TRBV12-5	TRBJ1-1
TGTGCCAGCAGTTACGGGACAGGGTACGAGCAGTACTTC	CASSYGTGYEQYF	few	13	TRBD1	TRBV6-6	TRBJ2-7
TGCGCCAGCAGCCATACTCCCCTCAAGGGCTCCTACAATGAGCAGTTCTTC	CASSHTPLKGSYNEQFF	NA	17	NA	TRBV4-1	TRBJ2-1
TGCGCCAGCAGCTGGGGACTAGCGGGGGCTAACACCGGGGAGCTGTTTTTT	CASSWGLAGANTGELFF	NA	17	TRBD2	TRBV5-1	TRBJ2-2
TGTGCCAGCAGTGAAGTAAGGGGCCCGGACGGTACGAATTCACCCCTCCACTTT	CASSEVRGPDGTNSPLHF	NA	18	NA	TRBV6-1	TRBJ1-6
TGTGCCAGCAGCTTAACTTCCAGGGTTGATAACTATGGCTACACCTTC	CASSLTSRVDNYGYTF	NA	16	NA	TRBV7-9	TRBJ1-2
TGTGCCAGCAGCAAACGGGACAGCTTTAATGAAAAACTGTTTTTT	CASSKRDSFNEKLFF	NA	15	TRBD1	TRBV7-9	TRBJ1-4
TGCGCCAGCAGCCAAGACGGGACTAGGTTACGAGATACGCAGTATTTT	CASSQDGTRLRDTQYF	NA	16	TRBD2	TRBV4-3	TRBJ2-3
TGTGCCAGCAGTGCCATGCCAGGGCAGTTTAATTCACCCCTCCACTTT	CASSAMPGQFNSPLHF	NA	16	NA	TRBV11-3	TRBJ1-6
TGCGCCAGCAGCTTGGTAGGGACGGAGAACACTGAAGCTTTCTTT	CASSLVGTENTEAFF	NA	15	NA	TRBV5-1	TRBJ1-1
TGTGCCAGCAGCTACGCTACTAGGGGTGGCTACACCTTC	CASSYATRGGYTF	once	13	NA	TRBV7-2	TRBJ1-2
TGCGCCAGCAGCAAAGTCCGGGACAGAGGTTCTAACTATGGCTACACCTTC	CASSKVRDRGSNYGYTF	NA	17	TRBD1	TRBV5-1	TRBJ1-2
TGTGCCAGCAGCCTCACCGGCGCAACTAATGAAAAACTGTTTTTT	CASSLTGATNEKLFF	once	15	NA	TRBV13	TRBJ1-4